One and the same sample provided the 3 T cell receptor beta chains below, sequenced in a study of T cells after posttransplantation cyclophosphamide. Busulfan-fludarabine conditioning, marrow transplant, and cyclophosphamide on days +3 and +4 were administered. Profiled with immunoSEQ multiplex PCR; TCRdb holds only in-frame clones, not every one. The profile covers some 3,300 clones, none occurring a single time. Sequencing used PBMCs, obtained after allogeneic stem cell transplant with posttransplant cyclophosphamide. All receptors derive from a young adult male patient who received an allogeneic stem cell transplant from a related donor, was CMV-positive, and had acute GVHD only. The graft donor may have given rise to some T cells.

This clone has at least ten counts. In DNA form, the CDR3 reads TGTGCCACCAGTGATCGCCGGGACAGAAGGTTCTTC. Protein product: CATSDRRDRRFF. This chain connects TRBV24-1 to TRBJ2-1; 7 bases align to TRBD1. Germline V CDR1 and CDR2: KGHDR, SFDVKD. With 3 bases clipped from V and 15 bases from J, the junction kept 7 bases outside the gene matches. CDR3 length equals 12 residues.

The chain recombines TRBV15 with TRBJ2-5; perhaps TRBD2 as D (6 bases). The CDR3 covers 14 residues. Looked up from germline, CDR1 is LNHNV and CDR2 is YYDKDF (reference sequence). Deletions cut 1 base from V and 1 base from J, with 7 bases between. CDR3 region: CATSRGLGQETQYF. In DNA, the CDR3 is TGTGCCACCAGCAGAGGACTAGGCCAAGAGACCCAGTACTTC.

This clone was seen at least ten times. This rearrangement joins TRBV6-2 or TRBV6-3 to TRBJ2-2; weak D call: TRBD1 (6 bases). This CDR3 has 15 amino acids. Trimming stripped 6 bases from V and 7 bases from J, with 18 bases between. Germline V CDR1 and CDR2: MNHEY, SVGEGT. CDR3 protein: CASSIAGARGGELFF. The CDR3, as DNA: TGTGCCAGCAGCATCGCAGGGGCTAGGGGCGGGGAGCTGTTTTTT.